The clone carrying this T cell receptor (beta chain) was found a few times. The target antigen is unknown. Regarding treatment: oral pan-JAK inhibitor, 5-10 mg twice daily. Both CD4+ and CD8+ T cells were separated by sorting PBMCs. The CDR3 is made up of 15 amino acids. V lost 2 bases to trimming and J lost 6 bases; unmatched junction nucleotides: 5. Germline values: CDR1 SGHDT, CDR2 YYEEEE. The data originate from a study of CD8+ T cells in alopecia areata. As for the study in general: In an open-label trial, patients got 5 to 10 mg tofacitinib twice daily.

The study's findings and limits: Expanded CD8+ clones among the top 100, and scalp clonality, were significantly decreased by tofacitinib. While tofacitinib was given, many expanded lesional clones persisted in scalp and blood.

cDNA reverse transcribed from extracted RNA served as the sequencing template. This table comes from immunoSEQ multiplex PCR, and its TCRdb copy is limited to in-frame clones, with some not included. The sample carries about 210,000 clones, about three fifths recorded once. This sequence joins TRBV5-6 and TRBJ1-4; 9 positions agree with TRBD1. Material: CD4+ T cells sorted from blood, obtained at week 4, from a patient treated with tofacitinib. The clonotype originates from a human donor with alopecia areata. The CDR3: CASSFTGQGYEKLFF. The CDR3 nucleotides read TGTGCCAGCAGCTTTACGGGACAGGGTTATGAAAAACTGTTTTTT.